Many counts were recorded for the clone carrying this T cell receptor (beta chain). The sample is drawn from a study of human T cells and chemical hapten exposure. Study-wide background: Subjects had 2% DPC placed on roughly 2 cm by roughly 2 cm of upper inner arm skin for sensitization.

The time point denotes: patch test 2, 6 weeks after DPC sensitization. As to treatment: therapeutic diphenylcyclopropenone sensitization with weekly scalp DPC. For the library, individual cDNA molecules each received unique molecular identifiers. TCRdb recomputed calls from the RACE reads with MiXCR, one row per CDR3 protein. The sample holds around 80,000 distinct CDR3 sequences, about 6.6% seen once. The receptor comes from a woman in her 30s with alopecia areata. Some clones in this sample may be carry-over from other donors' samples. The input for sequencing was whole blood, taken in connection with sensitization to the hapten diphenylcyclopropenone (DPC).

The CDR3 DNA follows: TGTGCCAGCAGCCAAGTACAGTACAATGAGCAGTTCTTC. Its translation is CASSQVQYNEQFF. This chain uses TRBV3-1 with TRBJ2-1; D gene uncertain. The ends were cut back, 1 base at V and 4 bases at J, with 5 bases in the middle. The V gene's germline CDR1 is LGHDT and CDR2 YNNKEL (reference sequence). The CDR3 contains 13 residues.